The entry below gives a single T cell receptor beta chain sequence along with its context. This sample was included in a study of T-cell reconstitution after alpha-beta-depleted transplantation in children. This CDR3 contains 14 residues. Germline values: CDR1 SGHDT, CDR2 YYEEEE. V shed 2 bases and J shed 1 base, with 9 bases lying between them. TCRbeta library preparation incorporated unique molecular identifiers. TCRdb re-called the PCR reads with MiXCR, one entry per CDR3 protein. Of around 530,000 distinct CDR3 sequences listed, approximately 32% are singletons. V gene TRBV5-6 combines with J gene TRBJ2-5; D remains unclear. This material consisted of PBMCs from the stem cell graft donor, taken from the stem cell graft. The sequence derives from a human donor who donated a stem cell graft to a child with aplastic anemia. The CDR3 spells CASSFLKVQETQYF. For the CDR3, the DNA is TGTGCCAGCAGCTTTCTTAAGGTCCAAGAGACCCAGTACTTC.